Listed here are 4 T cell receptor beta chains from one sample, sequenced in a study of CD8 T cells in Susac syndrome. After extraction with the RNeasy kit, roughly 0.5 to 1 ug of the RNA was reverse transcribed using random hexamers. MiXCR, applied by TCRdb to the immunoSEQ multiplex PCR reads, yields one record per CDR3 protein. The repertoire holds 150,000 to 250,000 distinct CDR3 sequences, with over 90% as singletons. Sequencing was carried out using CD4+ T cells from PBMCs. These receptors were taken from a human donor with multiple sclerosis.

The CDR3 region is CASSLETGYSDTQYF. In nucleotides, the CDR3 is TGTGCCAGCAGCTTAGAGACAGGGTACTCAGATACGCAGTATTTT. The chain carries TRBV5-6 and TRBJ2-3; 7 bases agree with TRBD1. Germline CDR1 SGHDT, CDR2 YYEEEE. This CDR3 is 15 amino acids long. The V gene end was trimmed by 2 bases and the J gene end by 4 bases; junction bases not matched to a gene: 7. Using reference TRBV5-6 and TRBJ2-3 for the parts outside the CDR3, the full variable domain is DAGVTQSPTHLIKTRGQQVTLRCSPKSGHDTVSWYQQALGQGPQFIFQYYEEEERQRGNFPDRFSGHQFPNYSSELNVNALLLGDSALYLCASSLETGYSDTQYFGPGTRLTVL.

V usage is TRBV29-1 and J usage is TRBJ2-7, with D perhaps matching TRBD1 (8 bases). CDR1 and CDR2 from the germline V gene are SQVTM and ANQGSEA. The V end was cut by 7 bases, the J end by 1 base, with 17 bases between. This CDR3 spans 14 amino acids. The chain's CDR3 is CSAGGDRSSYEQYF. DNA of the CDR3: TGCAGCGCTGGGGGGGACAGGTCGTCCTACGAGCAGTACTTC.

This rearrangement joins TRBV24-1 to TRBJ1-1; D is undetermined. The CDR3 has 15 residues. CDR1 and CDR2 from the germline V gene are KGHDR and SFDVKD. Deletions cut 3 bases from V and 5 bases from J, with 15 bases between. The CDR3 nucleotides read TGTGCCACCAGTGATCCGCGAGTTGGGGATACTGAAGCTTTCTTT. Residues: CATSDPRVGDTEAFF.

This chain links TRBV5-6 with TRBJ1-2, with 10 nucleotides matching TRBD1. With 2 bases clipped from V and 12 bases from J, the junction kept 7 bases outside the gene matches. The germline V gene encodes CDR1 SGHDT and CDR2 YYEEEE. This CDR3 contains 13 residues. The CDR3 loop reads CASSFGTGDDHTF. CDR3 DNA sequence: TGTGCCAGCAGCTTCGGGACAGGGGATGACCACACCTTC.